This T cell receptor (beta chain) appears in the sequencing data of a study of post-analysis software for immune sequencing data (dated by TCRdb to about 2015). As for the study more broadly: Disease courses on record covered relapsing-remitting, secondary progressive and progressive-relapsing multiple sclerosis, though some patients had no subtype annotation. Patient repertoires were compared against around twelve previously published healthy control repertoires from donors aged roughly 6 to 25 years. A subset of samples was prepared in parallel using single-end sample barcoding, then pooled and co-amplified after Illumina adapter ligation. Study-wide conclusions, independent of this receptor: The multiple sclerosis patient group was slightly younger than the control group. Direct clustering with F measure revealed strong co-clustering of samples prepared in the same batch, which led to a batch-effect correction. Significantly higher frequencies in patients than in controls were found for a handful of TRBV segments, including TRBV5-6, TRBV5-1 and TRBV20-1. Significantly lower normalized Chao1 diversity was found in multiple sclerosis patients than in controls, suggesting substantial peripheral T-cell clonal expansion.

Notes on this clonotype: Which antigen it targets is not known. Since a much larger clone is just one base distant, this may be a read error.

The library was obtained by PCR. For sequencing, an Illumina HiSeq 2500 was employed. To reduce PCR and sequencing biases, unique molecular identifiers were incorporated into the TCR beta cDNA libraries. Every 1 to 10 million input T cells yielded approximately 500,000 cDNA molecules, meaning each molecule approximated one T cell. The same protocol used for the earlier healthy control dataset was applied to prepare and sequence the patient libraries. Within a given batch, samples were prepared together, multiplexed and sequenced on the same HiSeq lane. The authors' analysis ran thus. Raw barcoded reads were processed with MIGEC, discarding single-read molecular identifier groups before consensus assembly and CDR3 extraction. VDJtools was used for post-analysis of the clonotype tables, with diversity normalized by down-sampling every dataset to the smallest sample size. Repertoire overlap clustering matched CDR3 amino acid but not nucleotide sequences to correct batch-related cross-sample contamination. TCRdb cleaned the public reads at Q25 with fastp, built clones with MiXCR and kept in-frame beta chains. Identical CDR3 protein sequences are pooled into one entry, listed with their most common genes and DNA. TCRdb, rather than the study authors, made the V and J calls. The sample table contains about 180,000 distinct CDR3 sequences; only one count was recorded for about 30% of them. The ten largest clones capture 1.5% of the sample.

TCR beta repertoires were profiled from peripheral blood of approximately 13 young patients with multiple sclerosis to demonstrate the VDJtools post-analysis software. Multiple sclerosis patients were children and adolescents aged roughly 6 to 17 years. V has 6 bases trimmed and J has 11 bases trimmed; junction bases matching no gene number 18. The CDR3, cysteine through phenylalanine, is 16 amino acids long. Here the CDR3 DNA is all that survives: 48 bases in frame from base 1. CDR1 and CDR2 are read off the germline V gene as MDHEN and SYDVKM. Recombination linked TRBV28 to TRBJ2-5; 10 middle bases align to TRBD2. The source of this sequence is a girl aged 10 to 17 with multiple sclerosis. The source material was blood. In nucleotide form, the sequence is TGTGCCAGCAGCATAATCGGACTAGCGGCATACAATGAGCAGTACTTC. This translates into CASSIIGLAAYNEQYF.